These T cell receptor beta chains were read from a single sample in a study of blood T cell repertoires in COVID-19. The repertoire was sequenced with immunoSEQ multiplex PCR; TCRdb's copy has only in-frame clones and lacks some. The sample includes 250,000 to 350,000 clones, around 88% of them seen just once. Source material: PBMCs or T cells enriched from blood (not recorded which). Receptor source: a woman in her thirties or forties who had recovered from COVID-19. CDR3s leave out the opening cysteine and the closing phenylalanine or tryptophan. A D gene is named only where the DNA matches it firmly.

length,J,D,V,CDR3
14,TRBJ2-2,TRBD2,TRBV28,ASSNQAGVVNGELF
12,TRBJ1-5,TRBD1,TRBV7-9,ASSPRDRGQPQH
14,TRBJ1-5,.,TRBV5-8,ASSLGAGNSNQPQH
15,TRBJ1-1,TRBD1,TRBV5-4,ASSLGQGPSGNTEAF
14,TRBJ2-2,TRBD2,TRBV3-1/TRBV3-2,ASSQAGAGGAGELF
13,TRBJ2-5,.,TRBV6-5,ASSYSRAPQETQY
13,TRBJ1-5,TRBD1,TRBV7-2,ASSLGSQGGQPQH
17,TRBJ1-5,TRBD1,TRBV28,ASSLRQGAIHYSNQPQH
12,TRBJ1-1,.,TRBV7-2,ASSLGPEGTEAF
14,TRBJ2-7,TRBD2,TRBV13,ASSNYGTSGSYEQY
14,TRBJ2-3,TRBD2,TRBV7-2,ASSLVASGSTDTQY
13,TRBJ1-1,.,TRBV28,ASSSPGHMNTEAF
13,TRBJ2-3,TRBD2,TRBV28,ASSLAGTSTDTQY
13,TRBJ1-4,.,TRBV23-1,ASSHLRDAGEKLF
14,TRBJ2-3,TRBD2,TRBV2,ASSHGGTSRTDTQY
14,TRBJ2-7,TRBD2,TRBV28,ATRTPRTSGRTEQY
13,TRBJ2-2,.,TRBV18,ASSPPVPNTGELF
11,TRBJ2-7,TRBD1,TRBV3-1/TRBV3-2,ASSLRQGYEQY
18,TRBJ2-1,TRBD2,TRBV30,AWSTLGTSGRAIIYNEQF
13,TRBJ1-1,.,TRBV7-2,ASSLVPLSGTEAF
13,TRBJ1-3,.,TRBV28,ASSPMGEDRNTIY
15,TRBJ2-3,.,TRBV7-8,ASSLVLSGVGTDTQY
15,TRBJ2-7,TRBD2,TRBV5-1,ASSLGGLAGGGDEQY
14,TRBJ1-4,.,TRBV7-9,ASTLLGAGTNEKLF
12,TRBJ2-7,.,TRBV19,ASSITGARYEQY
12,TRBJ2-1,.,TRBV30,AWSPPRQYNEQF
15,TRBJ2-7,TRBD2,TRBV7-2,ASSAESGLAGAYEQY
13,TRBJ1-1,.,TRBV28,ASSFGGTGNTEAF
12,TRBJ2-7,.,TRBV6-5,ASGPGSSSYEQY
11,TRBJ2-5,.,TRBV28,ASTSGGFWTQY
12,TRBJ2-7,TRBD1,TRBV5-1,ASSVGTGEYEQY
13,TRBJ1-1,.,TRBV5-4,ASSLGTAQNTEAF
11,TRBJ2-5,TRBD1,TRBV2,ASRRQGGETQY
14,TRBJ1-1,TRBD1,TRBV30,AFSPRTGRRGTEAF
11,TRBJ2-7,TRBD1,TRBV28,ASRGQGVYEQY
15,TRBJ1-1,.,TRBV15,ATSRDIFRGGNTEAF
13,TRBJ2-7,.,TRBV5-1,ASSLAAGGSYEQY
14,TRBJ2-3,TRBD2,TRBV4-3,ASSLEGAGGTDTQY
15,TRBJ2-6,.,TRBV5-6,ASSVGHQWTGANVLT
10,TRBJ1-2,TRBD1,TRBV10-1,ASIRTGSGYT
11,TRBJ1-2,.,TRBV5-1,ASSILGVTGYT
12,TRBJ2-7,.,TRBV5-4,ASSLPTGSRQQY
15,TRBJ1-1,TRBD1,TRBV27,ASSFWGQGAMNTEAF
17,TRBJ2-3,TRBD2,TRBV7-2,ASSFPARGGDANSDTQY
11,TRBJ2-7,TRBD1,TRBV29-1,SVARDRGPEQY
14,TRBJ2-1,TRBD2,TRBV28,ASSPLTSGRGNEQF
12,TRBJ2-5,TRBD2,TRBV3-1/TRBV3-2,ASREREGRETQY
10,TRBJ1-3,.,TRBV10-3,AIVSSGNTIY
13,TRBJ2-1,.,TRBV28,ASPSVVGEVNEQF
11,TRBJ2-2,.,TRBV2,ASSVGGTGELF
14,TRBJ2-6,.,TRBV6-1,ASSDQYRSGANVLT